The following is a TCR beta chain sequence with its context. In the authors' methods: Scientists estimated how many nucleated cells there were by amplifying reference gene primers. TCRdb's copy holds only in-frame clones and misses some; the assay was immunoSEQ multiplex PCR. V and J calls plus clone size are reproduced from that table; the DNA served to infer D and trimming. The sample lists about 480,000 clones, around 88% occurring once. The germline CDR1 and CDR2 sequences are SGHAT and FQNNGV. V lost 5 bases and J lost 5, with 9 bases in between. CDR3 length: 12 amino acids. This sample was included in a study of blood T cell repertoires in COVID-19. Study-level background: The origin of the acute and convalescent COVID-19 samples was the United States, Italy and Spain. T cells, B-cell-depleted T cells, or PBMCs supplied cDNA or gDNA.

The sequence was obtained from a woman younger than 45 with acute or convalescent COVID-19. This chain links TRBV11-2 with TRBJ1-1; a weak D match, TRBD1 (6 bases). The sequenced sample consisted of peripheral blood. The CDR3 sequence is CASSGTGTEAFF. CDR3 nucleotides: TGTGCCAGCAGCGGAACAGGGACTGAAGCTTTCTTT.